The 24 T cell receptor beta chains below come from one sample, sequenced in a study of neurological immune-mediated disorders. Stated time point: technical triplicate 3. One entry per CDR3 protein results from TCRdb running MiXCR on the 5' RACE reads. Among some 47,000 distinct CDR3 sequences listed, roughly 21% were seen once. Sequencing was carried out using PBMCs. These receptor sequences come from a man aged 60 to 69 with HTLV-1-associated myelopathy (HAM/TSP).

The gene calls are TRBV20-1 and TRBJ2-1; D ambiguous. The CDR3 sequence is 16 residues long. Germline CDR1 reads DFQATT; CDR2 reads SNEGSKA (reference sequence). Trimming removed 4 bases at V and 7 bases at J, with 23 bases between. The CDR3: CSATDLDRPDLNEQFF. The CDR3 DNA follows: TGCAGTGCTACCGACTTGGACCGCCCTGACCTGAATGAGCAGTTCTTC.

Many counts were recorded for this clonotype. The chain joins TRBV4-1 to TRBJ2-7; D unresolved. Trimming shortened V by 1 base and J by 0 bases, and 7 bases separated the two germline ends. The germline V gene encodes CDR1 MGHRA and CDR2 YSYEKL. The CDR3 extends over 14 amino acids. The CDR3 DNA sequence: TGCGCCAGCAGCCAAGGCCCCCTCTCCTACGAGCAGTACTTC. This sequence encodes CASSQGPLSYEQYF.

A word on this clonotype: The CDR3 does not close with the conserved phenylalanine or tryptophan, likely indicating a read error. This sequence joins TRBV20-1 and TRBJ2-5; tentative D call: TRBD2 (5 bases). V was pared by 6 bases and J by 2 bases, with 13 bases between. Per germline, CDR1 DFQATT and CDR2 SNEGSKA (reference sequence). This CDR3 is 13 amino acids long. This chain's CDR3 is CSAIVRAQETQYC. CDR3 nucleotides: TGCAGTGCCATAGTGCGGGCGCAAGAGACCCAGTACTGC.

In its sample, this clonotype was seen many times. The gene calls are TRBV12-3 or TRBV12-4 and TRBJ1-1; D unclear. The germline V and J ends were trimmed by 5 bases and 3 bases, with 13 bases remaining between them. The CDR3 contains 14 residues. The CDR3 DNA reads as TGTGCCAGCAGTCCTTCCCCATGGGACACTGAAGCTTTCTTT. Translating it yields CASSPSPWDTEAFF.

This clonotype was observed at least ten times. The chain joins TRBV5-1 to TRBJ2-2, with D possibly being TRBD2 (6 bases). Germline CDR1 is SGHRS and CDR2 is YFSETQ. V lost 0 bases and J lost 5, with 8 bases in between. The CDR3 runs 14 residues. In nucleotides, the CDR3 is TGCGCCAGCAGCTTGGCGGCGGGGACCGGGGAGCTGTTTTTT. This sequence encodes CASSLAAGTGELFF.

This clonotype was seen repeatedly, ten times or more. The gene calls are TRBV9 and TRBJ2-6, with TRBD1 identical over 7 bases. V was pared by 3 bases and J by 0 bases, with 9 bases of the junction left unmatched. CDR1 is SGDLS, CDR2 YYNGEE, per germline. The CDR3 spans 18 residues. DNA for the CDR3: TGTGCCAGCAGCGGCCGGGACAGAGTCTTCTCTGGGGCCAACGTCCTGACTTTC. Its protein is CASSGRDRVFSGANVLTF.

This clonotype was counted many times. The rearrangement uses TRBV5-1 and TRBJ2-5; TRBD2 is a possible D gene (6 bases). Per germline, CDR1 SGHRS and CDR2 YFSETQ. The germline V and J ends were trimmed by 0 bases and 2 bases, with 11 bases remaining between them. The CDR3 has 15 amino acids. In DNA, the CDR3 is TGCGCCAGCAGCTTGGATTTCGGGACTCAAGAGACCCAGTACTTC. Translation: CASSLDFGTQETQYF.

The CDR3 DNA is TGCAGTGCTAGCCGGGGTTCTAGAGAGCAGTACTTC. Encoded protein: CSASRGSREQYF. This chain connects TRBV20-1 to TRBJ2-7; possibly TRBD2 for D (5 bases). V was pared by 3 bases and J by 7 bases, with 13 bases between. There are 12 residues in the CDR3. Germline values: CDR1 DFQATT, CDR2 SNEGSKA (reference sequence).

This clonotype came up many times. This sequence joins TRBV4-1 and TRBJ2-1; D uncertain. CDR1 and CDR2 (germline): MGHRA, YSYEKL. Trimming shortened V by 0 bases and J by 9 bases, and 12 bases separated the two germline ends. This CDR3 has 14 residues. CDR3 region: CASSQEAPGGEQFF. For the CDR3, the DNA is TGCGCCAGCAGCCAAGAAGCACCCGGCGGTGAGCAGTTCTTC.

This clonotype has a handful of counts. The chain has TRBV18 and TRBJ2-1; maybe TRBD1 (6 bases). From germline, CDR1 is KGHSH and CDR2 LQKENI. CDR3 length equals 16 residues. Trimming cost V 3 bases and J 5 bases, with 17 bases left between them. CDR3 sequence reads: CASSPPQGRGNNEQFF. The DNA of the CDR3 is TGTGCCAGCTCACCCCCACAGGGAAGGGGGAACAATGAGCAGTTCTTC.

This clonotype was seen many times. The chain carries TRBV12-3 or TRBV12-4 and TRBJ1-5, with unresolved D. V lost 3 bases and J 2 bases, leaving 8 bases between the germline ends. The length of the CDR3 is 14 residues. CDR3 amino acids: CASSFRVGNQPQHF. CDR3 nucleotide sequence: TGTGCCAGCAGTTTTCGGGTTGGCAATCAGCCCCAGCATTTT.

This clonotype was counted ten times or more. V and J are TRBV15 and TRBJ1-1; D is possibly TRBD1 (5 bases). V lost 0 bases, J lost 1 base, and 9 bases lay in between. This CDR3 region has 15 residues. The V gene's germline CDR1 is LNHNV and CDR2 YYDKDF (reference sequence). CDR3 in amino acids: CATSREKGANTEAFF. CDR3 sequence (DNA): TGTGCCACCAGCAGAGAAAAAGGGGCGAACACTGAAGCTTTCTTT.

In its sample, this clonotype was seen many times. This chain uses TRBV24-1 with TRBJ2-1, with D tentatively TRBD1 (5 bases). Between the trimmed V and J ends, which lost 7 bases and 5 bases, there was a span of 11 bases. Germline V gene lookup returns CDR1 KGHDR and CDR2 SFDVKD. The CDR3 extends over 13 amino acids. The CDR3: CATSDSFNNEQFF. Here the CDR3 DNA reads TGTGCCACCAGCGACAGCTTTAACAATGAGCAGTTCTTC.

This clonotype occurred many times. The V gene is TRBV3-1, the J gene TRBJ2-1, with TRBD2 matching 12 bases. From germline, CDR1 is LGHDT and CDR2 YNNKEL (reference sequence). The length of the CDR3 is 15 residues. V trimming: 4 bases; J trimming: 8 bases; junction bases outside the gene matches: 6. CDR3: CASSPGLAGIHEQFF. The CDR3 nucleotides are TGTGCCAGCAGCCCTGGACTAGCGGGAATACATGAGCAGTTCTTC.

This clonotype was recorded many times. V and J are TRBV5-1 and TRBJ2-1; TRBD1 might be the D (6 bases). Per germline, CDR1 SGHRS and CDR2 YFSETQ. Trimming took 4 bases from V and 0 from J, leaving 17 bases between them. This CDR3 has 17 residues. The CDR3 sequence is CASSPTTGLNSYNEQFF. For the CDR3, the DNA is TGCGCCAGCAGCCCAACAACAGGGTTGAACTCCTACAATGAGCAGTTCTTC.

At least ten counts were recorded for this clonotype. The rearrangement links TRBV20-1 to TRBJ2-1; 7 bases map to TRBD2. With V trimmed by 6 bases and J by 8 bases, 10 bases remained unmatched. CDR1 is DFQATT, CDR2 SNEGSKA, per germline (reference sequence). The CDR3 length is 13 residues. CDR3 region: CSAWDYRLDEQFF. The CDR3, as DNA: TGCAGTGCCTGGGACTATCGCCTGGATGAGCAGTTCTTC.

The chain couples TRBV6-5 to TRBJ1-1, with a possible D match to TRBD1 (5 bases). Germline assignment: CDR1 MNHEY and CDR2 SVGAGI. Trimming took off 1 base at V and 0 bases at J, with 12 bases between the two ends. This CDR3 has 16 residues. CDR3 sequence (DNA): TGTGCCAGCAGTTACTTAGGGGTGAGCATGAACACTGAAGCTTTCTTT. The encoded protein is CASSYLGVSMNTEAFF.

This clonotype has at least ten counts. This chain links TRBV12-3 or TRBV12-4 with TRBJ1-4; TRBD1 matches at 10 bases. Losses at the gene ends were 4 bases for V and 6 bases for J; bases not matched to a gene: 5. CDR3 size: 15 residues. The CDR3 sequence: CASSSPGTGDEKLFF. The CDR3 DNA follows: TGTGCCAGCAGTTCCCCCGGGACAGGGGATGAAAAACTGTTTTTT.

This clonotype was seen repeatedly, ten times or more. CDR3 sequence (DNA): TGTGCCAGCAGAGGCTCACTAGCACGGGTTCCAAATGAGCAGTTCTTC. Residues: CASRGSLARVPNEQFF. The chain employs TRBV12-3 or TRBV12-4 and TRBJ2-1; a possible D gene is TRBD2 (6 bases). CDR3 length: 16 residues. The V end lost 6 bases, the J end lost 7 bases, and 22 bases lay between the germline ends.

In this sample, this clonotype turned up many times. CDR3: CASSLTLDRGFEQFF. The CDR3 region has the DNA TGTGCCAGCAGCTTAACTCTGGACAGGGGGTTCGAGCAGTTCTTC. The chain links TRBV14 to TRBJ2-1; 10 bases fit TRBD1. Germline CDR1 is SGHDN and CDR2 is FVKESK. The ends lost 5 bases at V and 10 bases at J; junction bases unmatched: 11. The CDR3 extends over 15 amino acids.

The chain links TRBV5-1 to TRBJ2-7, with 9 bases identical to TRBD1. The CDR3 contains 14 residues. V lost 5 bases, J lost 3 bases, and 6 bases stayed unmatched. Germline assignment: CDR1 SGHRS and CDR2 YFSETQ. The CDR3: CASSFTGQGYEQYF. The CDR3 DNA follows: TGCGCCAGCAGTTTTACGGGACAGGGCTACGAGCAGTACTTC.

This clonotype occurred a few times. The V call is TRBV4-1, the J call TRBJ1-1; D gene unclear. The V end was cut by 4 bases, the J end by 1 base, with 13 bases between. Germline CDR1 and CDR2: MGHRA and YSYEKL. The CDR3 runs to 15 residues. The CDR3 bases are TGCGCCAGCAGCCGGGTGAGGGCCGAGAACACTGAAGCTTTCTTT. It yields the protein CASSRVRAENTEAFF.

This clonotype was seen many times. The chain recombines TRBV12-3 or TRBV12-4 with TRBJ1-2, with 8 bases matching TRBD1. The CDR3 length is 18 residues. V lost 4 bases to trimming and J lost 0 bases; unmatched junction nucleotides: 13. CDR3 sequence reads: CASSSQLNYRGSNYGYTF. In DNA, the CDR3 is TGTGCCAGCAGTTCCCAACTAAATTACAGGGGGTCTAACTATGGCTACACCTTC.

The table lists this clonotype with many counts. The V and J genes are TRBV7-9 and TRBJ2-6; 7 bases align to TRBD2. V was clipped by 5 bases and J by 2 bases; unmatched bases: 9. The V gene's germline CDR1 is SEHNR and CDR2 FQNEAQ (reference sequence). The CDR3 has 17 amino acids. The CDR3 region is CASSVSWEGAGANVLTF. DNA for the CDR3: TGTGCCAGCAGCGTCTCCTGGGAGGGCGCTGGGGCCAACGTCCTGACTTTC. Combining the CDR3 with reference TRBV7-9 and TRBJ2-6 gives the whole variable domain DTGVSQNPRHKITKRGQNVTFRCDPISEHNRLYWYRQTLGQGPEFLTYFQNEAQLEKSRLLSDRFSAERPKGSFSTLEIQRTEQGDSAMYLCASSVSWEGAGANVLTFGAGSRLTVL.